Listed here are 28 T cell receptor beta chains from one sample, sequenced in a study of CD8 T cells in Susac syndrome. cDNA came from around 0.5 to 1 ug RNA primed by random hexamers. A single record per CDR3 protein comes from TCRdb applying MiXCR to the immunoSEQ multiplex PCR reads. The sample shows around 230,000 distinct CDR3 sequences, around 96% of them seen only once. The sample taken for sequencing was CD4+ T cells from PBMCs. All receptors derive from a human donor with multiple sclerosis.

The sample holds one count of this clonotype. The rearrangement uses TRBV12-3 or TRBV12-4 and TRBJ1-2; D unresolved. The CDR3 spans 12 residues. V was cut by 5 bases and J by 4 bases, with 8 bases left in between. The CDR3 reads CASSARGYGYTF. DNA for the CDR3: TGTGCCAGCAGTGCCCGGGGCTATGGCTACACCTTC.

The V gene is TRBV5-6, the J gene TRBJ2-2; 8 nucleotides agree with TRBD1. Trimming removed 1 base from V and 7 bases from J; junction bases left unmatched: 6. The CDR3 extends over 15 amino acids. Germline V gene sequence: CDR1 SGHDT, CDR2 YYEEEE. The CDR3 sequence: CASSLPGQGHGELFF. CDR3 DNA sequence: TGTGCCAGCAGCTTGCCCGGACAGGGCCACGGGGAGCTGTTTTTT.

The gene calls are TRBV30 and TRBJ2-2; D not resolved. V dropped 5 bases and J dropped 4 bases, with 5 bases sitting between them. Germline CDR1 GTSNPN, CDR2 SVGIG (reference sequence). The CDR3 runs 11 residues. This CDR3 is CAWDFTGELFF. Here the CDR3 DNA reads TGTGCCTGGGATTTCACCGGGGAGCTGTTTTTT.

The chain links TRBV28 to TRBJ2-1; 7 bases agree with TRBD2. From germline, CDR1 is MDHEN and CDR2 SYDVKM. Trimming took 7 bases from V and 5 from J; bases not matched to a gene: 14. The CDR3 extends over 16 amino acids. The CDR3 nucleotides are TGTGCCAGCAACTCCCCCAGAGGCGGGAGCCACAATGAGCAGTTCTTC. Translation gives CASNSPRGGSHNEQFF.

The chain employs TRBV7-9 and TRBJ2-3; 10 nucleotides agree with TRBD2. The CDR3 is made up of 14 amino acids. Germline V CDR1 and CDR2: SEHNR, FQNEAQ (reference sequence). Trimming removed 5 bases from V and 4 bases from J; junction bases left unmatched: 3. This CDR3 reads CASSKTSGPDTQYF. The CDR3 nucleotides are TGTGCCAGCAGCAAGACTAGCGGGCCAGATACGCAGTATTTT. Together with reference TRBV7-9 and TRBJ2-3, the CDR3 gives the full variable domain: DTGVSQNPRHKITKRGQNVTFRCDPISEHNRLYWYRQTLGQGPEFLTYFQNEAQLEKSRLLSDRFSAERPKGSFSTLEIQRTEQGDSAMYLCASSKTSGPDTQYFGPGTRLTVL.

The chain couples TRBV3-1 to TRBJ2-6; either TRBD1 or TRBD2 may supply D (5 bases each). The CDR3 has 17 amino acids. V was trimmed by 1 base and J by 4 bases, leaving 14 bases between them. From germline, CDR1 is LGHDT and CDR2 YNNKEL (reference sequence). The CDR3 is CASSQALGVTGANVLTF. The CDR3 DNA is TGTGCCAGCAGCCAAGCTCTGGGGGTTACCGGGGCCAACGTCCTGACTTTC.

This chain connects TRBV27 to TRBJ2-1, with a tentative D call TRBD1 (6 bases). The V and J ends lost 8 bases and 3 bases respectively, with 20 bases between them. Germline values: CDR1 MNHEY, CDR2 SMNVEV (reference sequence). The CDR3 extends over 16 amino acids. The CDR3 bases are TGTGCCAGCGGGGTTGACAGGCCGGGCCTCTACAATGAGCAGTTCTTC. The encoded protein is CASGVDRPGLYNEQFF.

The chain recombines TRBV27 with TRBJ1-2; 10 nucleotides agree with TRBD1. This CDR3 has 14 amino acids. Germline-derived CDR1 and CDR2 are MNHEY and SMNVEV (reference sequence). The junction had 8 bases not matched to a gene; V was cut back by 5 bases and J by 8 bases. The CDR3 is CASSQGQGWSGYTF. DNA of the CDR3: TGTGCCAGCAGTCAGGGACAGGGGTGGTCCGGCTACACCTTC.

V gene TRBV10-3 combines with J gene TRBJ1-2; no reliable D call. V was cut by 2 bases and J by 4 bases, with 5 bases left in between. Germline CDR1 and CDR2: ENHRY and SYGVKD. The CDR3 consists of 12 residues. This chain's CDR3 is CAISEQIYGYTF. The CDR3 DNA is TGTGCCATCAGTGAGCAAATCTATGGCTACACCTTC.

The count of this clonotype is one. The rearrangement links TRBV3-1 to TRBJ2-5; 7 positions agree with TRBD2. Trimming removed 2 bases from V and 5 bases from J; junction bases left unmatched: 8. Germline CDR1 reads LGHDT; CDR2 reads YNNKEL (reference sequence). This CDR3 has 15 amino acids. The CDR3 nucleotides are TGTGCCAGCAGCCAAATTAGGGGAGGGAGGGAGACCCAGTACTTC. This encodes CASSQIRGGRETQYF.

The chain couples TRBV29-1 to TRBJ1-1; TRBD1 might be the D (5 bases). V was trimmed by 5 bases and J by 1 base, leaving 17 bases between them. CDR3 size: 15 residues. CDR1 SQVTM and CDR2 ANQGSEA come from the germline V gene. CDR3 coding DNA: TGCAGCGTTTTTCCACCCGGACACCCGAACACTGAAGCTTTCTTT. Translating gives CSVFPPGHPNTEAFF.

Here the CDR3 reads CASRLEGKAFF. In DNA form, the CDR3 reads TGTGCCAGCAGGCTAGAGGGGAAAGCTTTCTTT. The chain recombines TRBV12-3 or TRBV12-4 with TRBJ1-1; maybe TRBD1 (5 bases). The CDR3 runs 11 residues. Trimming took 6 bases from V and 9 from J, leaving 11 bases between them.

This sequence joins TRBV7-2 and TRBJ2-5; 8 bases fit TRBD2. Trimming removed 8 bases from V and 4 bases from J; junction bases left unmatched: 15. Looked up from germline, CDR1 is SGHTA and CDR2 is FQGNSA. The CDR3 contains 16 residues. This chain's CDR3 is CASSPPGLVFGETQYF. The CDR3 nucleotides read TGTGCCAGCTCCCCTCCGGGACTAGTATTTGGAGAGACCCAGTACTTC. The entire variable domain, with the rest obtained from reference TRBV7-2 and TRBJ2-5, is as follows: GAGVSQSPSNKVTEKGKDVELRCDPISGHTALYWYRQSLGQGLEFLIYFQGNSAPDKSGLPSDRFSAERTGGSVSTLTIQRTQQEDSAVYLCASSPPGLVFGETQYFGPGTRLLVL.

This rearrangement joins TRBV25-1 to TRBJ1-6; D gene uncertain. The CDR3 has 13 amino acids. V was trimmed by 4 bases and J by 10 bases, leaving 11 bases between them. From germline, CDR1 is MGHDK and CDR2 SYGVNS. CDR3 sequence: CASSVLSGSPLHF. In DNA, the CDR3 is TGTGCCAGCAGTGTCCTCTCGGGCTCACCCCTCCACTTT. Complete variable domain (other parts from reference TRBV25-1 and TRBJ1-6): EADIYQTPRYLVIGTGKKITLECSQTMGHDKMYWYQQDPGMELHLIHYSYGVNSTEKGDLSSESTVSRIRTEHFPLTLESARPSHTSQYLCASSVLSGSPLHFGNGTRLTVT.

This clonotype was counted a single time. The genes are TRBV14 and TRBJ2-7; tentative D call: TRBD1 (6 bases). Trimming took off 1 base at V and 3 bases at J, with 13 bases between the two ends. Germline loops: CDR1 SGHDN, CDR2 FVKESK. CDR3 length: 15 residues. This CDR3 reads CASSQVKGQIYEQYF. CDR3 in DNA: TGTGCCAGCAGCCAAGTGAAAGGACAGATCTACGAGCAGTACTTC.

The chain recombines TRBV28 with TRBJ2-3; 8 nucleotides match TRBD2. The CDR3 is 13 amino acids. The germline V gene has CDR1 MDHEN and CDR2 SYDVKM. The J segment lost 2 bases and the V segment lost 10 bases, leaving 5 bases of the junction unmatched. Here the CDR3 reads CATTAGDTDTQYF. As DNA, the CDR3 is TGTGCCACAACAGCGGGGGACACAGATACGCAGTATTTT.

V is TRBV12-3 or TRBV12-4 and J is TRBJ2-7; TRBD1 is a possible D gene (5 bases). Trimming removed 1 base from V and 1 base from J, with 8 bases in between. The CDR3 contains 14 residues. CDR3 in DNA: TGTGCCAGCAGTTTAGTGGGGCAGTCCTACGAGCAGTACTTC. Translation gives CASSLVGQSYEQYF.

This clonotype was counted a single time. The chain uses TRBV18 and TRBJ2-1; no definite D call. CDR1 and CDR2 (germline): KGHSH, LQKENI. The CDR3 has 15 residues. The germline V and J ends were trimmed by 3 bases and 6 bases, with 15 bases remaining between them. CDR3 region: CASSPSLGKINEQFF. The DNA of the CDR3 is TGTGCCAGCTCACCCTCGTTGGGGAAAATCAATGAGCAGTTCTTC.

The CDR3 DNA follows: TGTGCCAGCAGCTTAAGTACTAGCGAAGAGACCCAGTACTTC. It translates to CASSLSTSEETQYF. The rearrangement links TRBV7-9 to TRBJ2-5; 7 nucleotides line up with TRBD2. The trim removed 2 bases at V and 3 bases at J, leaving 3 bases unmatched. There are 14 residues in the CDR3. In germline, CDR1 is SEHNR, CDR2 FQNEAQ (reference sequence).

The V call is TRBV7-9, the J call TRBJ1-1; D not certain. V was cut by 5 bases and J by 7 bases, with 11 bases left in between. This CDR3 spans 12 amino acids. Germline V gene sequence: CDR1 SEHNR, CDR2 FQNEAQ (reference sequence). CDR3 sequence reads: CASSRARNEAFF. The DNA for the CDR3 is TGTGCCAGCAGCCGGGCCCGAAATGAAGCTTTCTTT. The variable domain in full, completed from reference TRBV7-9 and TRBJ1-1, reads DTGVSQNPRHKITKRGQNVTFRCDPISEHNRLYWYRQTLGQGPEFLTYFQNEAQLEKSRLLSDRFSAERPKGSFSTLEIQRTEQGDSAMYLCASSRARNEAFFGQGTRLTVV.

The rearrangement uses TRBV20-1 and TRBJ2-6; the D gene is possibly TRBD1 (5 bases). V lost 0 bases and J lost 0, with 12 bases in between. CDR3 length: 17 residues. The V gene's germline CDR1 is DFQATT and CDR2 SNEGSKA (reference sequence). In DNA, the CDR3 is TGCAGTGCTAGAGAAGGGGTTACCAGCTCTGGGGCCAACGTCCTGACTTTC. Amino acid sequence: CSAREGVTSSGANVLTF.

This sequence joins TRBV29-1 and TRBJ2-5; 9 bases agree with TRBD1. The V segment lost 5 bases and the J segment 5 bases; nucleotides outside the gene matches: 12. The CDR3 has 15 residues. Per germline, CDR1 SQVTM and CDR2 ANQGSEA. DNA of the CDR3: TGCAGCGTTTATACTCCGGGACAGGGTGACGAGACCCAGTACTTC. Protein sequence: CSVYTPGQGDETQYF.

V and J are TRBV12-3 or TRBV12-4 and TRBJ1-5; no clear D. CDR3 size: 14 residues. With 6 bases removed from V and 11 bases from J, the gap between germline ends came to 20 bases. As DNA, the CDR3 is TGTGCCAGCAGCCCCGGACGTCCGGGTGGGTCCCAGCATTTT. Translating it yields CASSPGRPGGSQHF.

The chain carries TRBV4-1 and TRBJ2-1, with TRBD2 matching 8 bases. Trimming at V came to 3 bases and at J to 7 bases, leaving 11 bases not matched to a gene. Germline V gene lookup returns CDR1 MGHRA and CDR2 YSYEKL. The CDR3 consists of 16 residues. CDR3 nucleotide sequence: TGCGCCAGCAGCCATATTTCAGCGGGAGACCTGAATGAGCAGTTCTTC. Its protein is CASSHISAGDLNEQFF.

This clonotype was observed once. This chain's CDR3 is CSVEPETNYGYTF. The DNA of the CDR3 is TGCAGCGTTGAGCCCGAGACTAACTATGGCTACACCTTC. The chain couples TRBV29-1 to TRBJ1-2; D not certain. The V gene's germline CDR1 is SQVTM and CDR2 ANQGSEA. The CDR3 length is 13 residues. With 3 bases removed from V and 0 bases from J, the gap between germline ends came to 8 bases.

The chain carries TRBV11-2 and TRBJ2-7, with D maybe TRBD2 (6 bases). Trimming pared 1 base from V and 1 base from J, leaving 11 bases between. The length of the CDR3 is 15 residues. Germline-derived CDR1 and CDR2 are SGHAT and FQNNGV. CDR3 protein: CASSLGSGSSYEQYF. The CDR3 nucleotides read TGTGCCAGCAGCTTAGGAAGCGGGTCGTCCTACGAGCAGTACTTC.

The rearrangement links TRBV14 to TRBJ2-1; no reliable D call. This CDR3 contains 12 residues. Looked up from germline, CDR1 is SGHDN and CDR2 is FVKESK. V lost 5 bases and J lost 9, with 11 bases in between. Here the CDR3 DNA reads TGTGCCAGCAGCGACCTGCCGGGTGAGCAGTTCTTC. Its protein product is CASSDLPGEQFF.

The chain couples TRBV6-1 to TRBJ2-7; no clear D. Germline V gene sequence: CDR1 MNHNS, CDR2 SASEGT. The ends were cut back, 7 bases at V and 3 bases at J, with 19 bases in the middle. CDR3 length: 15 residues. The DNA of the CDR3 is TGTGCCAGCAAGGAAGCGCAGGAACCCTTCTACGAGCAGTACTTC. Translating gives CASKEAQEPFYEQYF.